The 23 T cell receptor beta chains below all came from one sample that was sequenced in a study of CD8 T cells in ankylosing spondylitis. Study-wide results and limits: It appeared that ankylosing spondylitis blood was characterized by a TCR beta motif of fewer than ten highly homologous variants.

These receptors have no known antigen. TCRdb re-called the 5' RACE reads through MiXCR, storing one row per CDR3 protein. The table lists around 770,000 distinct CDR3 sequences, 10% to 15% of them singletons, with 0.45% to 0.6% in the top ten. What was sequenced was blood, either unsorted or a sorted T cell fraction (not recorded which). All receptors come from a male donor with ankylosing spondylitis.

J is TRBJ2-2 and V is TRBV19; D uncertain. Germline CDR1 and CDR2: LNHDA and SQIVND (reference sequence). This CDR3 has 15 amino acids. The V end lost 3 bases, the J end lost 4 bases, and 12 bases lay between the germline ends. As DNA, the CDR3 is TGTGCCAGTAGTATTGCTTACCTGAGCACCGGGGAGCTGTTTTTT. Translating it yields CASSIAYLSTGELFF.

In its sample, this clonotype was seen a few times. The chain combines TRBV2 with TRBJ2-6, with 7 bases that match TRBD1. This CDR3 contains 15 residues. The germline gives CDR1 SNHLY, CDR2 FYNNEI. J gave up 2 bases and V 6 bases, and 4 bases lay outside the gene matches. CDR3 DNA: TGTGCCAGCAGGCTCGACAGGGCTGGGGCCAACGTCCTGACTTTC. Its translation is CASRLDRAGANVLTF.

In the case of this clonotype: A much larger clone differs from this one at a single base, so this may be a read error. This chain links TRBV28 with TRBJ2-5; perhaps D is TRBD1 or TRBD2 (5 bases each). The CDR3 runs 12 residues. From germline, CDR1 is MDHEN and CDR2 SYDVKM. Trimming cost V 5 bases and J 7 bases, with 11 bases left between them. DNA of the CDR3: TGTGCCAGCAGTGAAGGGACGGGGACCCAGTACTTC. Residues: CASSEGTGTQYF.

CDR3 DNA: TGCGCCAGCGCCCCAGGCGGGATCTCCTACAATGAGCAGTTCTTC. Translated: CASAPGGISYNEQFF. J is TRBJ2-1 and V is TRBV5-1; D might be TRBD2 (6 bases). Trimming took off 7 bases at V and 0 bases at J, with 14 bases between the two ends. Per germline, CDR1 SGHRS and CDR2 YFSETQ. The CDR3 length is 15 residues.

This clonotype showed up many times. The chain combines TRBV10-3 with TRBJ1-1; 9 bases match TRBD1. Trimming took 8 bases from V and 11 from J; bases not matched to a gene: 3. The V gene's germline CDR1 is ENHRY and CDR2 SYGVKD. The CDR3 contains 10 residues. The CDR3, as DNA: TGTGCCATCGGGACAGGGTCGGCTTTCTTT. It yields the protein CAIGTGSAFF.

This chain connects TRBV27 to TRBJ2-3; D call uncertain. Trimming stripped 4 bases from V and 2 bases from J, with 22 bases between. The CDR3 totals 18 residues. Germline CDR1 and CDR2: MNHEY and SMNVEV (reference sequence). The CDR3 region is CASSYFGIPYGDTDTQYF. The CDR3, as DNA: TGTGCCAGCAGTTATTTTGGAATCCCCTACGGAGACACAGATACGCAGTATTTT.

V is TRBV5-8 and J is TRBJ2-1; TRBD2 matches at 7 bases. V was clipped by 4 bases and J by 0 bases; unmatched bases: 7. The V gene's germline CDR1 is SGHTS and CDR2 YDEGEE. This CDR3 has 16 residues. DNA of the CDR3: TGTGCCAGCAGCCCTGCGGGAGCGGTCTCCTACAATGAGCAGTTCTTC. Its protein product is CASSPAGAVSYNEQFF.

This clonotype has just a few counts. V usage is TRBV12-3 or TRBV12-4 and J usage is TRBJ2-7; D is possibly TRBD1 (5 bases). The CDR3 length is 15 residues. The V end was cut by 6 bases, the J end by 1 base, with 16 bases between. The CDR3 coding sequence is TGTGCCAGCAGCCTCTCAGGGAAACTATCCTACGAGCAGTACTTC. Amino acids: CASSLSGKLSYEQYF.

This rearrangement joins TRBV20-1 to TRBJ2-1; TRBD2 agrees at 12 bases. V lost 4 bases, J lost 0 bases, and 10 bases stayed unmatched. The CDR3 covers 18 residues. Per germline, CDR1 DFQATT and CDR2 SNEGSKA (reference sequence). As DNA, the CDR3 is TGCAGTGCTAACACGCTAGCGGGAGGGCCGGCCTCCTACAATGAGCAGTTCTTC. This translates into CSANTLAGGPASYNEQFF.

This clonotype was seen a few times. The rearrangement joins TRBV6-1 to TRBJ2-7, with TRBD2 matching 10 bases. Trimming cost V 4 bases and J 0 bases; bases outside gene matches: 6. Germline lookup yields CDR1 MNHNS and CDR2 SASEGT. CDR3 size: 16 residues. DNA for the CDR3: TGTGCCAGCAGTGCATCCACTAGCGGGGACTCCTACGAGCAGTACTTC. Translated: CASSASTSGDSYEQYF.

This chain connects TRBV6-2 or TRBV6-3 to TRBJ2-1; D is perhaps TRBD1 or TRBD2 (5 bases each). CDR3 size: 15 residues. Trimming pared 10 bases from V and 3 bases from J, leaving 19 bases between. Germline CDR1 and CDR2: MNHEY and SVGEGT. CDR3 sequence (DNA): TGTGCCATCAATAGCCCGGGACGGCTCTACAATGAGCAGTTCTTC. Translation gives CAINSPGRLYNEQFF.

This clonotype has at least ten counts. CDR3 DNA: TGTGCCAGCAGTTACTCGGCAGTTTCCGAAGCTTTCTTT. Translating gives CASSYSAVSEAFF. The chain couples TRBV6-5 to TRBJ1-1; D ambiguous. This CDR3 is built from 13 residues. The V end was cut by 0 bases, the J end by 8 bases, with 10 bases between. In germline, CDR1 is MNHEY, CDR2 SVGAGI.

CDR3 amino acids: CASSPFPGAVGTQYF. For the CDR3, the DNA is TGTGCCAGCAGCCCCTTTCCGGGGGCGGTTGGGACCCAGTACTTC. The chain joins TRBV12-3 or TRBV12-4 to TRBJ2-5; D may match TRBD1 or TRBD2 (6 bases each). The CDR3 sequence is 15 residues long. The ends were cut back, 6 bases at V and 7 bases at J, with 21 bases in the middle.

The chain is built from TRBV28 and TRBJ2-7; D not certain. V lost 5 bases and J 13 bases, leaving 18 bases between the germline ends. Germline V gene sequence: CDR1 MDHEN, CDR2 SYDVKM. The CDR3 loop spans 12 amino acids. CDR3 amino acids: CASSRPDGSPYF. CDR3 coding DNA: TGTGCCAGCAGTCGGCCCGATGGTTCCCCCTACTTC.

This clonotype occurred many times. The genes are TRBV5-1 and TRBJ1-4, with D hard to call. The CDR3 has 13 amino acids. Germline V CDR1 and CDR2: SGHRS, YFSETQ. With 5 bases removed from V and 0 bases from J, the gap between germline ends came to 5 bases. CDR3: CASRGATNEKLFF. The DNA for the CDR3 is TGCGCCAGCAGGGGAGCAACTAATGAAAAACTGTTTTTT.

The chain combines TRBV30 with TRBJ2-7; TRBD2 is a possible D gene (5 bases). CDR3 size: 13 residues. The V gene's germline CDR1 is GTSNPN and CDR2 SVGIG (reference sequence). The V and J ends lost 5 bases and 5 bases respectively, with 16 bases between them. CDR3 DNA sequence: TGTGCCTGGGCCGGGGAAGCGATGGACGAGCAGTACTTC. Protein sequence: CAWAGEAMDEQYF.

The chain is built from TRBV29-1 and TRBJ1-4, with TRBD1 identical over 7 bases. Per germline, CDR1 SQVTM and CDR2 ANQGSEA. Trimming removed 6 bases from V and 6 bases from J; junction bases left unmatched: 10. CDR3 size: 14 residues. The CDR3 DNA sequence: TGCAGCGTGCGAGGGACAGCGGGAGATGAAAAACTGTTTTTT. As protein: CSVRGTAGDEKLFF.

The chain couples TRBV7-2 to TRBJ1-5; possible D gene TRBD1, 5 bases. The germline V and J ends were trimmed by 1 base and 5 bases, with 9 bases remaining between them. CDR1 SGHTA and CDR2 FQGNSA come from the germline V gene. The CDR3 is 14 amino acids. The CDR3 reads CASSLVSQDQPQHF. The CDR3 region has the DNA TGTGCCAGCAGCTTAGTGTCACAGGATCAGCCCCAGCATTTT. Full variable domain (missing parts from reference TRBV7-2 and TRBJ1-5): GAGVSQSPSNKVTEKGKDVELRCDPISGHTALYWYRQSLGQGLEFLIYFQGNSAPDKSGLPSDRFSAERTGGSVSTLTIQRTQQEDSAVYLCASSLVSQDQPQHFGDGTRLSIL.

Only a few counts were recorded for this clonotype. The chain uses TRBV9 and TRBJ2-3, with a weak D call TRBD1 (5 bases). With 0 bases removed from V and 9 bases from J, the gap between germline ends came to 14 bases. Germline CDR1 and CDR2: SGDLS and YYNGEE. The CDR3 runs to 14 residues. As DNA, the CDR3 is TGTGCCAGCAGCGTAGGCCCAGGTCCAGGGACGCAGTATTTT. It is translated as CASSVGPGPGTQYF.

The chain uses TRBV3-1 and TRBJ2-3; TRBD2 is a possible D gene (6 bases). V shed 0 bases and J shed 12 bases, with 13 bases lying between them. Germline CDR1 reads LGHDT; CDR2 reads YNNKEL (reference sequence). This CDR3 has 13 residues. CDR3 DNA: TGTGCCAGCAGCCAAGATTGGGGACTCCTACAGTATTTT. Its protein product is CASSQDWGLLQYF.

This chain's CDR3 is CATSARTAAEQFF. In nucleotides, the CDR3 is TGTGCCACCAGTGCCCGGACAGCAGCCGAGCAGTTCTTC. V gene TRBV24-1 combines with J gene TRBJ2-1, with D possibly being TRBD1 (6 bases). This CDR3 is 13 amino acids long. The V end lost 5 bases, the J end lost 10 bases, and 14 bases lay between the germline ends. Looked up from germline, CDR1 is KGHDR and CDR2 is SFDVKD.

This clonotype was picked up many times. CDR3 loop: CSASLDGGLTGELFF. In DNA, the CDR3 is TGCAGTGCTAGCCTAGATGGAGGGCTCACCGGGGAGCTGTTTTTT. The gene calls are TRBV20-1 and TRBJ2-2, with D maybe TRBD2 (6 bases). The CDR3 extends over 15 amino acids. Trimming took 3 bases from V and 4 from J, leaving 15 bases between them. The V gene's germline CDR1 is DFQATT and CDR2 SNEGSKA (reference sequence).

This clonotype was found a few times. The genes are TRBV2 and TRBJ2-7; D gene unclear. Deletions cut 1 base from V and 7 bases from J, with 5 bases between. CDR1 is SNHLY and CDR2 is FYNNEI in the germline V gene. The CDR3 is 11 amino acids. CDR3 sequence (DNA): TGTGCCAGCAGTGAAGAGGGAGAGCAGTACTTC. This translates into CASSEEGEQYF.